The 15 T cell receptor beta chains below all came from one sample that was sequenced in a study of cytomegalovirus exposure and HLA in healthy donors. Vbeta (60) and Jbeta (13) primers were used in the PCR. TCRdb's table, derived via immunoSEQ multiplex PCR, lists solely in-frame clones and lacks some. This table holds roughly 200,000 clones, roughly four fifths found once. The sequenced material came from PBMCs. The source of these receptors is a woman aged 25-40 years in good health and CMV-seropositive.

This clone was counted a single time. The CDR3: CASSFGSGGMNEKLFF. DNA for the CDR3: TGTGCCAGCAGCTTCGGGTCGGGAGGGATGAATGAAAAACTGTTTTTT. This chain joins TRBV7-8 and TRBJ1-4; D gene ambiguous. Trimming took off 3 bases at V and 5 bases at J, with 16 bases between the two ends. The CDR3 is 16 amino acids. Germline loops: CDR1 SGHVS, CDR2 FQNEAQ.

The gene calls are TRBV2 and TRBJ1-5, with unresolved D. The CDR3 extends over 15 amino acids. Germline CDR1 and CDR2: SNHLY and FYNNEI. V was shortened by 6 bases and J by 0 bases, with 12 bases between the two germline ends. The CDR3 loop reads CASSAEAYSNQPQHF. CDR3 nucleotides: TGTGCCAGCAGCGCCGAGGCGTATAGCAATCAGCCCCAGCATTTT. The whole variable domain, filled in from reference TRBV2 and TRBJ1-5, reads EPEVTQTPSHQVTQMGQEVILRCVPISNHLYFYWYRQILGQKVEFLVSFYNNEISEKSEIFDDQFSVERPDGSNFTLKIRSTKLEDSAMYFCASSAEAYSNQPQHFGDGTRLSIL.

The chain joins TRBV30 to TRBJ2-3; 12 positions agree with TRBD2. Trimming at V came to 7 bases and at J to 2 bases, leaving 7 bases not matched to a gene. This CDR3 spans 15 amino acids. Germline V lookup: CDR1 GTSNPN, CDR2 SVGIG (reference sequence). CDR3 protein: CASPGLAGITDTQYF. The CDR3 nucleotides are TGTGCCTCACCCGGACTAGCGGGGATCACAGATACGCAGTATTTT.

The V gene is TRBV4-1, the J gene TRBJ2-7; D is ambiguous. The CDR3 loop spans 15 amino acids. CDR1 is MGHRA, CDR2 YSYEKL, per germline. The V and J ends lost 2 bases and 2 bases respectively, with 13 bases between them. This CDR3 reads CASSQLYVGAYEQYF. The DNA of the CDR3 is TGCGCCAGCAGCCAACTCTACGTCGGAGCCTACGAGCAGTACTTC.

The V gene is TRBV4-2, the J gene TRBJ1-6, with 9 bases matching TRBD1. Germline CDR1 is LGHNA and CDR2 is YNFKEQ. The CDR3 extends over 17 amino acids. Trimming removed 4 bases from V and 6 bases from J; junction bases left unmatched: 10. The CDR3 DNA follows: TGTGCCAGCAGCCTTGACCTGGGACAGGGCTCTAATTCACCCCTCCACTTT. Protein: CASSLDLGQGSNSPLHF.

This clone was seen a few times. Here the CDR3 reads CASSFVAGVSDTQYF. The CDR3 DNA is TGTGCCAGCAGCTTCGTAGCGGGAGTATCCGATACGCAGTATTTT. The chain combines TRBV7-9 with TRBJ2-3, with TRBD2 matching 9 bases. V gave up 3 bases and J gave up 6 bases; unmatched junction bases: 7. The CDR3 covers 15 residues. Germline loops: CDR1 SEHNR, CDR2 FQNEAQ (reference sequence).

CDR3 amino acids: CASSGYTAFQETQYF. Here the CDR3 DNA reads TGTGCCAGCTCAGGGTATACAGCCTTTCAAGAGACCCAGTACTTC. The chain carries TRBV18 and TRBJ2-5, with unresolved D. From germline, CDR1 is KGHSH and CDR2 LQKENI. CDR3 length equals 15 residues. V was cut by 5 bases and J by 2 bases, with 15 bases left in between.

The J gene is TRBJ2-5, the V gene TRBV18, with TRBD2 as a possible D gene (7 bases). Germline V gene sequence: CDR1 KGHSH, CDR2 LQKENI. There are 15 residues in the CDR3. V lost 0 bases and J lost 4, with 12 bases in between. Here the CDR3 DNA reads TGTGCCAGCTCACCACCATCGGGGGGCCGAGAGACCCAGTACTTC. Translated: CASSPPSGGRETQYF.

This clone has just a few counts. The CDR3 bases are TGTGCCAGCAGGTTGGGAGAGTTTAGCAATCAGCCCCAGCATTTT. It yields the protein CASRLGEFSNQPQHF. The gene calls are TRBV6-5 and TRBJ1-5; D is unresolved. Germline V CDR1 and CDR2: MNHEY, SVGAGI. This CDR3 spans 15 amino acids. V was trimmed by 6 bases and J by 0 bases, leaving 12 bases between them.

The CDR3 loop reads CSVETGVGYTF. CDR3 sequence (DNA): TGCAGCGTTGAGACAGGGGTCGGCTACACCTTC. This chain connects TRBV29-1 to TRBJ1-2; 8 bases agree with TRBD1. The CDR3 spans 11 residues. J was trimmed by 8 bases and V by 3 bases; bases with no gene match: 2. Germline assignment: CDR1 SQVTM and CDR2 ANQGSEA.

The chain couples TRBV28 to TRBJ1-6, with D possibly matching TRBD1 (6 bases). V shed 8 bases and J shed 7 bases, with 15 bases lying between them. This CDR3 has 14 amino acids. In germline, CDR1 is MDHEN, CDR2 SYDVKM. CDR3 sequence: CASGRTVVNSPLHF. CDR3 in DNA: TGTGCCAGCGGAAGGACAGTGGTCAATTCACCCCTCCACTTT.

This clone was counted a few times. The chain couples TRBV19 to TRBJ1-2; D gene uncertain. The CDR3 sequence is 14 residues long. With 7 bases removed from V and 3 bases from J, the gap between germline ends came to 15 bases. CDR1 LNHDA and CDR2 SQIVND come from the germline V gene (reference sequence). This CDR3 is CASNVVGEDYGYTF. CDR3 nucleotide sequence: TGTGCCAGTAATGTGGTGGGAGAGGACTATGGCTACACCTTC.

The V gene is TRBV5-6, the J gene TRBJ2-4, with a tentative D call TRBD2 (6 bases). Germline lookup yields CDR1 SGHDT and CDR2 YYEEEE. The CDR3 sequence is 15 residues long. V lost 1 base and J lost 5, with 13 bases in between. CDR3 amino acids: CASSLYGRSENIQYF. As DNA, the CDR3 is TGTGCCAGCAGCTTGTACGGGAGAAGCGAAAACATTCAGTACTTC.

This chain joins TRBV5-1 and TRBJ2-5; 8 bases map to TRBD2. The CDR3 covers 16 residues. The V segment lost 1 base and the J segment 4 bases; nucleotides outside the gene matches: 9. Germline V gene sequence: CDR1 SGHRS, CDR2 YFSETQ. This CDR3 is CASSLRASGRRETQYF. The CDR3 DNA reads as TGCGCCAGCAGCTTGCGGGCTAGCGGGCGCCGAGAGACCCAGTACTTC. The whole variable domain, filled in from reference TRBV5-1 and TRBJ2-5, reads KAGVTQTPRYLIKTRGQQVTLSCSPISGHRSVSWYQQTPGQGLQFLFEYFSETQRNKGNFPGRFSGRQFSNSRSEMNVSTLELGDSALYLCASSLRASGRRETQYFGPGTRLLVL.

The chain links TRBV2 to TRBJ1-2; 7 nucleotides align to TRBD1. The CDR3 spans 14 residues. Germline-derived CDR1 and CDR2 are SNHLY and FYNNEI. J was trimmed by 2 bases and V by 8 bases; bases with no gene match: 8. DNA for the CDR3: TGTGCCAGCTGCCGGGACAGCACAAACTATGGCTACACCTTC. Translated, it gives CASCRDSTNYGYTF.